Shown below are 5 T cell receptor beta chains from a single sample sequenced in a study of blood T cell repertoires in COVID-19. Profiled with immunoSEQ multiplex PCR; TCRdb holds only in-frame clones, not every one. Among about 270,000 clones listed, roughly nine tenths were seen once. The source material was PBMCs or T cells enriched from blood (not recorded which). These receptors originate from a woman aged 50 to 60 who had recovered from COVID-19.

The chain couples TRBV27 to TRBJ2-1; TRBD2 matches at 8 bases. V shed 7 bases and J 1 base; nucleotides not matched to a gene: 15. CDR1 MNHEY and CDR2 SMNVEV come from the germline V gene (reference sequence). This CDR3 has 18 residues. The CDR3 here is CASKAATGGGRSYNEQFF. CDR3 in DNA: TGTGCCAGCAAGGCGGCAACCGGGGGCGGGAGGTCCTACAATGAGCAGTTCTTC.

This clone was observed a few times. This chain joins TRBV7-3 and TRBJ2-1, with 8 positions matching TRBD2. Germline loops: CDR1 SGHTA, CDR2 FQGTGA. This CDR3 region has 14 residues. V dropped 5 bases and J dropped 9; count of bases not matched to a gene: 9. This CDR3 is CASSPLSGSAEQFF. CDR3 bases: TGTGCCAGCAGCCCCCTGAGCGGGAGCGCTGAGCAGTTCTTC.

The chain uses TRBV28 and TRBJ2-3, with 10 bases lining up with TRBD2. With 6 bases clipped from V and 3 bases from J, the junction kept 9 bases outside the gene matches. The CDR3 extends over 16 amino acids. Germline loops: CDR1 MDHEN, CDR2 SYDVKM. In DNA, the CDR3 is TGTGCCAGCAGGTCCCTACTAGCGGGGATGACAGATACGCAGTATTTT. This gives the protein CASRSLLAGMTDTQYF. Variable domain in full (rest from reference TRBV28 and TRBJ2-3): DVKVTQSSRYLVKRTGEKVFLECVQDMDHENMFWYRQDPGLGLRLIYFSYDVKMKEKGDIPEGYSVSREKKERFSLILESASTNQTSMYLCASRSLLAGMTDTQYFGPGTRLTVL.

This chain uses TRBV28 with TRBJ1-6; tentatively, D is TRBD1 (5 bases). Trimming removed 5 bases from V and 7 bases from J, with 12 bases in between. The CDR3 is 14 amino acids. From germline, CDR1 is MDHEN and CDR2 SYDVKM. The CDR3 reads CASSVGDRNSPLHF. The CDR3 bases are TGTGCCAGCAGTGTTGGCGACAGAAATTCACCCCTCCACTTT.

This rearrangement joins TRBV2 to TRBJ2-1; 9 bases match TRBD2. J lost 7 bases, V lost 4 bases, and 8 bases had no gene match. Germline V CDR1 and CDR2: SNHLY, FYNNEI. This CDR3 has 15 residues. The CDR3 loop is CASSALTGLANEQFF. The CDR3 region has the DNA TGTGCCAGCAGTGCCCTGACGGGACTAGCAAATGAGCAGTTCTTC.